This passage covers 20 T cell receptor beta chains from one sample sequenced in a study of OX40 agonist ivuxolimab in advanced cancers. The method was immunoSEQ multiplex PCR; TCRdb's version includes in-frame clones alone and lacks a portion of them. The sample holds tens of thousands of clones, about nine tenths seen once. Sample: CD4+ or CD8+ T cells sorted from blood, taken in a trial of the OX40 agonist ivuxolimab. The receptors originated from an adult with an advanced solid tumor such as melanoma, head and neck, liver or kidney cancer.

CDR3 bases: TGTGCCAGCAGCGATGAGGGGTACGAGCAGTACTTC. Its protein is CASSDEGYEQYF. This rearrangement joins TRBV5-4 to TRBJ2-5; the D call may be TRBD1 or TRBD2 (5 bases each). The closer fit of TRBJ2-7 to the DNA end suggests the J call may be wrong. CDR3 size: 12 residues. Germline loops: CDR1 SGHNT, CDR2 YYREEE (reference sequence).

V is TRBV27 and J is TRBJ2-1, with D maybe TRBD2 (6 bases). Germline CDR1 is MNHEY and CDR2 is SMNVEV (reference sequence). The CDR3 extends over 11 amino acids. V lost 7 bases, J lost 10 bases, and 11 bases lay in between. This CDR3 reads CASKEGREQFF. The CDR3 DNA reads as TGTGCCAGCAAGGAGGGAAGGGAGCAGTTCTTC.

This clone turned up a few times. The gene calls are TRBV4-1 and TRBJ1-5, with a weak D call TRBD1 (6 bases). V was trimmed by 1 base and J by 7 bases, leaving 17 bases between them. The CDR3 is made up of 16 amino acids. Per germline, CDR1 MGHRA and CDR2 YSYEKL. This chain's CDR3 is CASSQGRAAGVQPQHF. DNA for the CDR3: TGCGCCAGCAGCCAAGGCAGGGCCGCAGGGGTCCAGCCCCAGCATTTT.

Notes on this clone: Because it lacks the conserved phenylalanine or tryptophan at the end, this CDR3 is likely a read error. CDR3 in amino acids: CASSTDHSYNSPLHL. The CDR3 DNA reads TGTGCCAGTAGTACCGACCACTCCTATAATTCACCCCTCCACCTT. The chain carries TRBV19 and TRBJ1-6; D uncertain. The V and J ends lost 4 bases and 0 bases respectively, with 7 bases between them. Germline assignment: CDR1 LNHDA and CDR2 SQIVND (reference sequence). This CDR3 region has 15 residues.

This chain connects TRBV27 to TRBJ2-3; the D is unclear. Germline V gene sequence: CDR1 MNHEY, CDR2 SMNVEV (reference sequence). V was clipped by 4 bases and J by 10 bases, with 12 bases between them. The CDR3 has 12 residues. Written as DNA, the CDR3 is TGTGCCAGCAGTTATACCTACCCAGCGCAGTATTTT. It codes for CASSYTYPAQYF.

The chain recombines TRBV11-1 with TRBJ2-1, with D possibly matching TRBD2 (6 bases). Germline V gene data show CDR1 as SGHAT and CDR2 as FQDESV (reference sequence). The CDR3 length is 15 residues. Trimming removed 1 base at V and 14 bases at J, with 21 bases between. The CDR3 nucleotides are TGTGCCAGCAGCTTAGTAGTGGGTTCGACCGGGGAGGAGTTCTTC. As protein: CASSLVVGSTGEEFF.

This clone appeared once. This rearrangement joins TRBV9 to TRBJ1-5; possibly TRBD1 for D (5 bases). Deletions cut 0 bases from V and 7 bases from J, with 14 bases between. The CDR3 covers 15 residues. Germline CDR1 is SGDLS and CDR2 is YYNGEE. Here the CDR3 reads CASSVGRDYGQPQHF. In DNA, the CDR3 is TGTGCCAGCAGCGTAGGACGGGACTACGGGCAGCCCCAGCATTTT.

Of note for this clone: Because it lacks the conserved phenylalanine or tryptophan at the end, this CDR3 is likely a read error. CDR3 DNA sequence: TGTGCCAGCAGCTCCCGAGGGCCCTCCTATAATTCACCCCTCCACCTT. Translation gives CASSSRGPSYNSPLHL. V gene TRBV7-9 combines with J gene TRBJ1-6; D uncertain. CDR3 size: 16 residues. Germline CDR1 SEHNR, CDR2 FQNEAQ (reference sequence). The ends were cut back, 4 bases at V and 0 bases at J, with 10 bases in the middle.

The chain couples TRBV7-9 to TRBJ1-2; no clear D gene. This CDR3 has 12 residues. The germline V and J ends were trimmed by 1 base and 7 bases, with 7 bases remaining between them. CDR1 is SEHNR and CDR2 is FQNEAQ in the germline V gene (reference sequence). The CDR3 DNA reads TGTGCCAGCAGCTTAGGGATTCGTGGCTACACCTTC. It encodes CASSLGIRGYTF.

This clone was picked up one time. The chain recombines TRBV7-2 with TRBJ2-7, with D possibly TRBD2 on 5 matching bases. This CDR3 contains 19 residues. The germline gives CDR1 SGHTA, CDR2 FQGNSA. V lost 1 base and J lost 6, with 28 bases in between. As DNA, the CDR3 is TGTGCCAGCAGCTTAGTGACGGGATTCGGTCGCAGGTCCTCTGGCGAGCAGTACTTC. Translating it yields CASSLVTGFGRRSSGEQYF.

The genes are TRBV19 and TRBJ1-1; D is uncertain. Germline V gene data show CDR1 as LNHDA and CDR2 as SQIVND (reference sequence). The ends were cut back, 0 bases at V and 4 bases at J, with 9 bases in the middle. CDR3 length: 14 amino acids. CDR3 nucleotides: TGTGCCAGTAGTATAGAGGTAGGGAGCACTGAAGCTTTCTTT. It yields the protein CASSIEVGSTEAFF. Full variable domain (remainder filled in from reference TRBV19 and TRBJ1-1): DGGITQSPKYLFRKEGQNVTLSCEQNLNHDAMYWYRQDPGQGLRLIYYSQIVNDFQKGDIAEGYSVSREKKESFPLTVTSAQKNPTAFYLCASSIEVGSTEAFFGQGTRLTVV.

CDR3 nucleotides: TGTGCCAGCAGTTACGGGCTAACAGGGGAGCCCCAAGAAGCTTTCTTT. Translated: CASSYGLTGEPQEAFF. The chain recombines TRBV6-5 with TRBJ1-1; 7 nucleotides align to TRBD1. The CDR3 runs to 16 residues. CDR1 is MNHEY, CDR2 SVGAGI, per germline. J gave up 8 bases and V 2 bases, and 14 bases lay outside the gene matches.

The CDR3: CASSEPRTKDNEQFF. The DNA for the CDR3 is TGTGCCAGCAGTGAACCCCGGACTAAGGACAATGAGCAGTTCTTC. This chain links TRBV6-1 with TRBJ2-1, with D tentatively TRBD2 (6 bases). CDR1 and CDR2 from the germline V gene are MNHNS and SASEGT. This CDR3 is 15 amino acids long. V was trimmed by 2 bases and J by 5 bases, leaving 13 bases between them.

This CDR3 reads CASSPPSGATPYEQYF. CDR3 bases: TGTGCCAGCAGCCCACCTTCGGGGGCTACTCCCTACGAGCAGTACTTC. The rearrangement links TRBV7-9 to TRBJ2-7; tentatively, D is TRBD1 or TRBD2 (6 bases each). Per germline, CDR1 SEHNR and CDR2 FQNEAQ (reference sequence). V was trimmed by 5 bases and J by 2 bases, leaving 19 bases between them. This CDR3 is 16 amino acids long.

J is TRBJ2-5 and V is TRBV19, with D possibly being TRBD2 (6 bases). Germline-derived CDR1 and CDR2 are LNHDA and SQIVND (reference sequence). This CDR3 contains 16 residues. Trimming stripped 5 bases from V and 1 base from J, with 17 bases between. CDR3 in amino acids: CASSPTSGGSQETQYF. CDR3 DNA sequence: TGTGCCAGTAGTCCCACTAGTGGGGGGAGCCAAGAGACCCAGTACTTC.

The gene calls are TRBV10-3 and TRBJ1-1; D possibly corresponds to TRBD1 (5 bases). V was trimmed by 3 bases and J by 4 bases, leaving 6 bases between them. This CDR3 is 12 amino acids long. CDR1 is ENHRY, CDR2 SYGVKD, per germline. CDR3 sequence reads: CAISDGGTEAFF. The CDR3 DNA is TGTGCCATCAGTGACGGGGGCACTGAAGCTTTCTTT.

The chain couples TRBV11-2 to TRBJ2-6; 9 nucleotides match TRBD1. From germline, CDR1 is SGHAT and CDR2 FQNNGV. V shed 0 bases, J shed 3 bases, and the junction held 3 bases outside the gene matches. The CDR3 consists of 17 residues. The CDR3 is CASSLDGQGYGANVLTF. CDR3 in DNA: TGTGCCAGCAGCTTAGACGGACAGGGGTATGGGGCCAACGTCCTGACTTTC. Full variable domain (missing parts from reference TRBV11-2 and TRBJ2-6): EAGVAQSPRYKIIEKRQSVAFWCNPISGHATLYWYQQILGQGPKLLIQFQNNGVVDDSQLPKDRFSAERLKGVDSTLKIQPAKLEDSAVYLCASSLDGQGYGANVLTFGAGSRLTVL.

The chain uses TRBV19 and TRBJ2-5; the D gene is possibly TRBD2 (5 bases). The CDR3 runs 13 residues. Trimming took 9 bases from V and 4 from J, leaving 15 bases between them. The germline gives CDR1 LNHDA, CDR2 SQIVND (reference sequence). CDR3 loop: CARTRDCRETQYF. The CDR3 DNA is TGTGCCAGGACTCGGGATTGCCGAGAGACCCAGTACTTC.

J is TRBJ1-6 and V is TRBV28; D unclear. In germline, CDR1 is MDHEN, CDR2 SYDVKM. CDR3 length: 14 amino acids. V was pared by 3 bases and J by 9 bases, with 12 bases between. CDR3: CASSFREYVSPLHF. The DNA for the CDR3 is TGTGCCAGCAGTTTTCGGGAGTACGTTTCACCCCTCCACTTT.

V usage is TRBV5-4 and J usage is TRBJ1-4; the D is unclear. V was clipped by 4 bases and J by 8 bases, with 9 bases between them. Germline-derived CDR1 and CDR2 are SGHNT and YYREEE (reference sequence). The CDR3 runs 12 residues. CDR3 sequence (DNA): TGTGCCAGCAGCCAAGATGGAGAAAAACTGTTTTTT. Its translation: CASSQDGEKLFF.